A selection of T cell receptor beta chains follows, all from one sample in a study of cytomegalovirus exposure and HLA in healthy donors. The data were produced by immunoSEQ multiplex PCR, yet TCRdb's version contains in-frame clones alone and is incomplete. The top ten hold more than 1.1% of the sample, which has 150,000 to 200,000 clones, around 86% seen once. Sequenced material: PBMCs. These receptor sequences come from a woman younger than 30 in good health and CMV-seronegative. The CDR3 runs from the conserved cysteine through the conserved F or W. The order of the fields is CDR3 protein, CDR3 DNA, clone size, V gene, J gene, D gene. The D gene is left open where the match is weak. Size values are once, few and many counts, or a class for expanded clones, and some rows have none.

CASSPASASYNEQFF	TGTGCCAGCAGCCCGGCGAGCGCGTCCTACAATGAGCAGTTCTTC	.	TRBV7-9	TRBJ2-1	.
CASSQDRTQPQHF	TGTGCCAGCAGCCAGGACAGGACTCAGCCCCAGCATTTT	.	TRBV7-6	TRBJ1-5	TRBD1
CASSQEMTPNYGYTF	TGTGCCAGCTCACAGGAGATGACCCCAAACTATGGCTACACCTTC	.	TRBV18	TRBJ1-2	.
CASSSNPGQGAPEAFF	TGTGCCAGCAGCTCCAACCCGGGACAGGGGGCCCCTGAAGCTTTCTTT	.	TRBV7-9	TRBJ1-1	TRBD1
CASSLDRPTYNSPLHF	TGTGCCAGCAGCTTAGACAGGCCGACCTATAATTCACCCCTCCACTTT	.	TRBV7-9	TRBJ1-6	.
CASSGTGSGNTIYF	TGTGCCAGCTCCGGGACAGGCTCTGGAAACACCATATATTTT	.	TRBV25-1	TRBJ1-3	TRBD1
CASSPPRTGSMNTEAFF	TGTGCCAGCTCACCACCTCGGACAGGGTCTATGAACACTGAAGCTTTCTTT	.	TRBV18	TRBJ1-1	TRBD1
CASSYSWANTEAFF	TGTGCCAGCAGTTACTCTTGGGCGAACACTGAAGCTTTCTTT	.	TRBV6-5	TRBJ1-1	.
CASSIPTGRGDEQYF	TGTGCCAGTAGTATCCCCACAGGGAGAGGGGACGAGCAGTACTTC	.	TRBV19	TRBJ2-7	.
CASRTRGGFRGPQHF	TGTGCCAGCAGAACCAGGGGCGGGTTTAGAGGGCCCCAGCATTTT	.	TRBV28	TRBJ1-5	.
CASSEWGQGGQPQHF	TGTGCCAGCAGTGAATGGGGACAGGGCGGACAGCCCCAGCATTTT	few	TRBV25-1	TRBJ1-5	TRBD1
CASSYGGQGGLETQYF	TGTGCCAGCAGTTACGGGGGACAGGGGGGTTTGGAGACCCAGTACTTC	.	TRBV6-5	TRBJ2-5	TRBD1
CASSPEDSANYGYTF	TGTGCCAGCTCACCAGAGGACAGCGCTAACTATGGCTACACCTTC	few	TRBV18	TRBJ1-2	.
CASSENRGPYNEQFF	TGTGCCAGCAGTGAGAACAGGGGTCCCTACAATGAGCAGTTCTTC	.	TRBV25-1	TRBJ2-1	TRBD1
CASSFTGPAYEQYF	TGTGCCAGCAGTTTTACAGGGCCGGCCTACGAGCAGTACTTC	.	TRBV27	TRBJ2-7	.
CASSLPRLTQETQYF	TGCGCCAGCAGCTTACCCCGACTTACTCAAGAGACCCAGTACTTC	.	TRBV5-1	TRBJ2-5	.
CASSLTGSGYTF	TGTGCCAGTAGTTTGACAGGCTCTGGCTACACCTTC	.	TRBV19	TRBJ1-2	.